The 15 T cell receptor beta chains listed next were all sequenced from one sample in a study of graft-versus-host responses after intestinal transplantation. Repertoires were generated with immunoSEQ multiplex PCR, while TCRdb's copy carries only in-frame clones and drops some. The table lists 75,000 to 100,000 clones, around 90% of them singletons. The antigens for these receptors are not known. The input for sequencing was unstimulated CD4+ T cells sorted from spleen or lymph node cells, taken before intestinal transplant. The receptors were sampled from a human donor who received an intestinal transplant.

This clone was counted between two and nine times. CDR3 sequence reads: CASSPDMNTEAFF. The CDR3 DNA is TGTGCCAGCAGCCCCGACATGAACACTGAAGCTTTCTTT. The rearrangement links TRBV7-7 to TRBJ1-1; D unclear. V was trimmed by 5 bases and J by 0 bases, leaving 7 bases between them. CDR3 length equals 13 residues. Looked up from germline, CDR1 is SSHAT and CDR2 is FNYEAQ (reference sequence).

The CDR3 sequence: CASSGLYMTGSYNEQFF. Here the CDR3 DNA reads TGTGCCAGCAGTGGCCTCTATATGACAGGGTCCTACAATGAGCAGTTCTTC. The chain joins TRBV2 to TRBJ2-1; TRBD1 matches at 7 bases. In germline, CDR1 is SNHLY, CDR2 FYNNEI. The CDR3 is 17 residues long. V dropped 4 bases and J dropped 1; count of bases not matched to a gene: 10. The full variable domain, with the rest looked up from reference TRBV2 and TRBJ2-1, is EPEVTQTPSHQVTQMGQEVILRCVPISNHLYFYWYRQILGQKVEFLVSFYNNEISEKSEIFDDQFSVERPDGSNFTLKIRSTKLEDSAMYFCASSGLYMTGSYNEQFFGPGTRLTVL.

V gene TRBV29-1 combines with J gene TRBJ2-1, with TRBD1 identical over 8 bases. V dropped 5 bases and J dropped 4; count of bases not matched to a gene: 4. This CDR3 contains 13 residues. In germline, CDR1 is SQVTM, CDR2 ANQGSEA. CDR3 nucleotide sequence: TGCAGCGTTATAGGGACAGGTTACAATGAGCAGTTCTTC. Amino acid sequence: CSVIGTGYNEQFF.

This chain uses TRBV2 with TRBJ2-1; the D gene is possibly TRBD2 (5 bases). V was clipped by 11 bases and J by 0 bases, with 14 bases between them. Germline CDR1 is SNHLY and CDR2 is FYNNEI. The CDR3 contains 14 residues. This chain's CDR3 is CAGIEDFSYNEQFF. The CDR3 DNA is TGTGCCGGCATAGAGGACTTCTCCTACAATGAGCAGTTCTTC.

This chain links TRBV2 with TRBJ2-7; 9 bases are a match to TRBD2. Germline lookup yields CDR1 SNHLY and CDR2 FYNNEI. This CDR3 spans 13 amino acids. After removal of 8 bases from V and 3 bases from J, the junction contained 5 bases not matched to a gene. CDR3 in amino acids: CASEAGGNYEQYF. The CDR3 DNA reads as TGTGCCAGCGAAGCGGGGGGCAACTACGAGCAGTACTTC.

This rearrangement joins TRBV27 to TRBJ1-5; D uncertain. Germline V gene lookup returns CDR1 MNHEY and CDR2 SMNVEV (reference sequence). The CDR3 spans 14 residues. V lost 3 bases, J lost 5 bases, and 11 bases lay in between. CDR3 amino acids: CASSFTATHQPQHF. Written as DNA, the CDR3 is TGTGCCAGCAGTTTTACAGCAACGCATCAGCCCCAGCATTTT.

The chain uses TRBV5-1 and TRBJ1-1, with D unclear. The germline V and J ends were trimmed by 5 bases and 1 base, with 15 bases remaining between them. CDR1 is SGHRS and CDR2 is YFSETQ in the germline V gene. The CDR3 loop spans 15 amino acids. CDR3 bases: TGCGCCAGCAGAGTTTCCTCCTCAGGGAACACTGAAGCTTTCTTT. It specifies CASRVSSSGNTEAFF.

The chain is built from TRBV7-2 and TRBJ1-1; TRBD1 is a possible D gene (5 bases). CDR3 length: 14 residues. The V gene's germline CDR1 is SGHTA and CDR2 FQGNSA. Trimming took 5 bases from V and 2 from J, leaving 12 bases between them. This CDR3 is CASSRAGRNTEAFF. As DNA, the CDR3 is TGTGCCAGCAGCAGAGCGGGACGTAACACTGAAGCTTTCTTT.

J is TRBJ1-6 and V is TRBV9, with TRBD1 matching over 9 bases. This CDR3 is 13 amino acids long. With 7 bases clipped from V and 12 bases from J, the junction kept 8 bases outside the gene matches. Germline V gene data show CDR1 as SGDLS and CDR2 as YYNGEE. CDR3 region: CASGKDRGGPLHF. CDR3 nucleotides: TGTGCCAGCGGAAAAGACAGGGGGGGACCCCTCCACTTT.

The chain combines TRBV5-1 with TRBJ1-3, with 9 bases lining up with TRBD1. Losses at the gene ends were 5 bases for V and 0 bases for J; bases not matched to a gene: 6. Germline CDR1 is SGHRS and CDR2 is YFSETQ. The CDR3 is 16 residues long. This chain's CDR3 is CASRRDRETSGNTIYF. As DNA, the CDR3 is TGCGCCAGCAGACGGGACAGGGAGACCTCTGGAAACACCATATATTTT.

In this sample, this clone turned up a few times. CDR3 in DNA: TGTGCCAGCAGTTTCTCAATGAGTCAGCCCCAGCATTTT. This codes for CASSFSMSQPQHF. The rearrangement links TRBV28 to TRBJ1-5, with unresolved D. The CDR3 extends over 13 amino acids. CDR1 MDHEN and CDR2 SYDVKM come from the germline V gene. V lost 3 bases and J 6 bases, leaving 9 bases between the germline ends. Full variable domain (missing parts from reference TRBV28 and TRBJ1-5): DVKVTQSSRYLVKRTGEKVFLECVQDMDHENMFWYRQDPGLGLRLIYFSYDVKMKEKGDIPEGYSVSREKKERFSLILESASTNQTSMYLCASSFSMSQPQHFGDGTRLSIL.

The chain carries TRBV11-3 and TRBJ1-2; D remains unclear. Trimming shortened V by 3 bases and J by 5 bases, and 22 bases separated the two germline ends. CDR1 and CDR2 from the germline V gene are SGHNT and YENEEA. This CDR3 comprises 17 residues. CDR3 sequence reads: CASSLGGGPRVQYGYTF. The CDR3 DNA sequence: TGTGCCAGCAGCTTGGGAGGAGGGCCCCGCGTCCAGTATGGCTACACCTTC.

Here the CDR3 DNA reads TGCGCCAGCAGCTTGGCCCTATCGGGTATAGCGGTCACAGATACGCAGTATTTT. Translation: CASSLALSGIAVTDTQYF. J is TRBJ2-3 and V is TRBV5-1, with D possibly matching TRBD2 (6 bases). CDR1 and CDR2 from the germline V gene are SGHRS and YFSETQ. V was cut by 0 bases and J by 2 bases, with 19 bases left in between. The CDR3 is 18 amino acids.

The chain couples TRBV19 to TRBJ1-1; TRBD1 matches 7 bases. The ends lost 5 bases at V and 1 base at J; junction bases unmatched: 10. The length of the CDR3 is 16 residues. Germline CDR1 reads LNHDA; CDR2 reads SQIVND (reference sequence). In nucleotides, the CDR3 is TGTGCCAGTAGTTCGACTCCAGGGGGGCAGAACACTGAAGCTTTCTTT. The encoded protein is CASSSTPGGQNTEAFF.

This clone was picked up a small number of times. The rearrangement links TRBV7-3 to TRBJ1-6; D gene ambiguous. Germline CDR1 is SGHTA and CDR2 is FQGTGA. V was trimmed by 2 bases and J by 9 bases, leaving 8 bases between them. This CDR3 spans 13 amino acids. The CDR3 here is CASSLEQRSPLHF. The CDR3 DNA reads TGTGCCAGCAGCTTAGAGCAGCGTTCACCCCTCCACTTT.